This T cell receptor beta chain was profiled in a study of PD-1 blockade in classical Hodgkin lymphoma. Repertoires were generated with immunoSEQ multiplex PCR, while TCRdb's copy carries only in-frame clones and drops some. This sample carries more than 35,000 clones, about three quarters of them seen once, and the ten largest clones take approximately 10%. Germline V gene lookup returns CDR1 WNHNN and CDR2 SYGVQD (reference sequence). The ends were cut back, 7 bases at V and 2 bases at J, with 18 bases in the middle. The CDR3 extends over 16 amino acids. Patients all relapsed after autologous stem cell transplantation, and there was variation in brentuximab vedotin exposure. Complete response, partial response or progressive disease constituted the best response categories observed.

The chain is built from TRBV10-1 and TRBJ2-1; no clear D gene. The sequenced sample was peripheral blood mononuclear cells (PBMCs), obtained at baseline. The source of this sequence is a human donor with classical Hodgkin lymphoma. CDR3: CASTKTQTSPYNEQFF. DNA for the CDR3: TGCGCCAGCACCAAGACCCAGACAAGCCCCTACAATGAGCAGTTCTTC.